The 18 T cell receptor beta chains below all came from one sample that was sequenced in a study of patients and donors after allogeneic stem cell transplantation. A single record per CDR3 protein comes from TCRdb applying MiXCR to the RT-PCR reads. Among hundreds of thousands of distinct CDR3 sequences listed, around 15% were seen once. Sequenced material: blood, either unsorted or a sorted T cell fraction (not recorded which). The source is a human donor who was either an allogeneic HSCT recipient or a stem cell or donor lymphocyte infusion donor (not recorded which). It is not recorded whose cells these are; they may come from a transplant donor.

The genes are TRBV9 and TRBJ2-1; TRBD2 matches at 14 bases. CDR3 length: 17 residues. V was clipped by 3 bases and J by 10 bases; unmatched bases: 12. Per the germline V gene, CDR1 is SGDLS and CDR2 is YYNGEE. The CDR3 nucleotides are TGTGCCAGCAGCGCCATCCCGACTAGCGGGAGGGTCTGGGAGCAGTTCTTC. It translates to CASSAIPTSGRVWEQFF.

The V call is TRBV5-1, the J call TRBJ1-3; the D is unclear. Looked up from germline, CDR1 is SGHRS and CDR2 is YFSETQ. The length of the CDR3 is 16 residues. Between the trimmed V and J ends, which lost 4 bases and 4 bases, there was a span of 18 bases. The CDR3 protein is CASSPLFEGSGNTIYF. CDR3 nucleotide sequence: TGCGCCAGCAGCCCCCTCTTTGAGGGATCGGGAAACACCATATATTTT.

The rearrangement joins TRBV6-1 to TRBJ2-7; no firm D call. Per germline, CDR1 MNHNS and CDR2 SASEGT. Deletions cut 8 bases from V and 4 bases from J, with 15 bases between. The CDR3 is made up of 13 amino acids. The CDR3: CASRMLVQYEQYF. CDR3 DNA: TGTGCCAGCCGTATGCTCGTACAGTACGAGCAGTACTTC.

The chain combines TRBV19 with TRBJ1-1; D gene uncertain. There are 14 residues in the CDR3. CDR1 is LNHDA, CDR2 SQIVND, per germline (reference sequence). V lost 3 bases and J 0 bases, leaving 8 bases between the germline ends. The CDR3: CASSITGMNTEAFF. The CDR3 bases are TGTGCCAGTAGTATTACGGGGATGAACACTGAAGCTTTCTTT.

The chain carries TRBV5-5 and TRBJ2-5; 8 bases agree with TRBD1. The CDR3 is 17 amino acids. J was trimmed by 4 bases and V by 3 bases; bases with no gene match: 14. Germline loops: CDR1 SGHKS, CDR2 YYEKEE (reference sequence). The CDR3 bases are TGTGCCAGCAGCTACGGACCGGGACAGGTTCGGGGAGAGACCCAGTACTTC. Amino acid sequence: CASSYGPGQVRGETQYF.

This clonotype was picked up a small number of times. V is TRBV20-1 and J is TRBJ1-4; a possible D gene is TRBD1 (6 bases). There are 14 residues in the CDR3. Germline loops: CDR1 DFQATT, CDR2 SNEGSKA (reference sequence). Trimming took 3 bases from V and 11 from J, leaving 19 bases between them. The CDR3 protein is CSASSGALVGKLFF. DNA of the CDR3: TGCAGTGCTAGCTCAGGGGCTCTAGTAGGGAAACTGTTTTTT.

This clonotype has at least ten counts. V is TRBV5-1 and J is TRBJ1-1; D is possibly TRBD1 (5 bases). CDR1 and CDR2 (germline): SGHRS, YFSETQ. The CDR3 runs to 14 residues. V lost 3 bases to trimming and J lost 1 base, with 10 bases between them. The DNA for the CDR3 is TGCGCCAGCAGCTCGGGAGGGGCGAACACTGAAGCTTTCTTT. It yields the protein CASSSGGANTEAFF.

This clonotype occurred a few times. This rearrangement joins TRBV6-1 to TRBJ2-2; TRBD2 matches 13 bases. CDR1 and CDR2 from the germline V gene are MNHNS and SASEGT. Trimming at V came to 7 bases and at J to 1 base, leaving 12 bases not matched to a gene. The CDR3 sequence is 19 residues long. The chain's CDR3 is CASTRGVLAGGLNTGELFF. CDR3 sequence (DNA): TGTGCCAGCACGAGGGGTGTACTAGCGGGAGGGCTGAACACCGGGGAGCTGTTTTTT.

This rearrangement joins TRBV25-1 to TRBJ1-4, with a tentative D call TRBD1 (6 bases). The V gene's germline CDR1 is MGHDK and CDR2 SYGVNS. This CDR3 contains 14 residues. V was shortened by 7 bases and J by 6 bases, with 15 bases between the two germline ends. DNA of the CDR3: TGTGCCAGCACCCTGACAGGAGACTATGAAAAACTGTTTTTT. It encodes CASTLTGDYEKLFF. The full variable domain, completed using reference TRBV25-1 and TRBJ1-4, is EADIYQTPRYLVIGTGKKITLECSQTMGHDKMYWYQQDPGMELHLIHYSYGVNSTEKGDLSSESTVSRIRTEHFPLTLESARPSHTSQYLCASTLTGDYEKLFFGSGTQLSVL.

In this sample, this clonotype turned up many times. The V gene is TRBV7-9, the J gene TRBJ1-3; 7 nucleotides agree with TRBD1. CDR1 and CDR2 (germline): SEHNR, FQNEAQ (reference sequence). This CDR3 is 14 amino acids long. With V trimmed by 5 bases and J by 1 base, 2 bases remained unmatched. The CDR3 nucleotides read TGTGCCAGCAGCCCACAGGGGTCTGGAAACACCATATATTTT. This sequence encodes CASSPQGSGNTIYF.

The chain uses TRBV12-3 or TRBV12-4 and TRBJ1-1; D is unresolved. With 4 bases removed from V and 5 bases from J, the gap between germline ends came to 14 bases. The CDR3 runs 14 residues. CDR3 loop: CASSSATRRTEAFF. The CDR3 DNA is TGTGCCAGCAGTTCCGCGACTCGGAGGACTGAAGCTTTCTTT.

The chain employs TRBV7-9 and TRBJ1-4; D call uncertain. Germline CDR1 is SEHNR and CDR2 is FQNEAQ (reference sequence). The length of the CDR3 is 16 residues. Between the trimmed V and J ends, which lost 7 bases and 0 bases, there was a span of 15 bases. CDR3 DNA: TGTGCCAGCATACCGGTGGGGTTTGCAACTAATGAAAAACTGTTTTTT. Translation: CASIPVGFATNEKLFF.

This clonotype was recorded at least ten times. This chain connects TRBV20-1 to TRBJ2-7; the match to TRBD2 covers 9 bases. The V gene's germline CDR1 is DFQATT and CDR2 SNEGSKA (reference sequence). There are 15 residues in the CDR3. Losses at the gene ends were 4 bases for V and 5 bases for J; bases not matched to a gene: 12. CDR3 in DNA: TGCAGTGCTACCCCCACTAGCGGGCAAAGGAACGAGCAGTACTTC. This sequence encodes CSATPTSGQRNEQYF.

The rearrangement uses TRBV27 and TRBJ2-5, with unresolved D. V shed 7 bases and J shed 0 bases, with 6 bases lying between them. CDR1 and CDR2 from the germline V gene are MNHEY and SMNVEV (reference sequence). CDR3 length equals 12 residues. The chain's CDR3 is CASTRYQETQYF. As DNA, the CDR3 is TGTGCCAGCACCAGGTACCAAGAGACCCAGTACTTC.

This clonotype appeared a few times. The CDR3 protein is CASSPLSRDINQPQHF. The CDR3 DNA is TGTGCCAGCTCACCACTGAGCAGGGACATAAATCAGCCCCAGCATTTT. This chain joins TRBV18 and TRBJ1-5, with D maybe TRBD1 (6 bases). The CDR3 has 16 amino acids. Trimming removed 1 base from V and 4 bases from J, with 14 bases in between. Germline assignment: CDR1 KGHSH and CDR2 LQKENI.

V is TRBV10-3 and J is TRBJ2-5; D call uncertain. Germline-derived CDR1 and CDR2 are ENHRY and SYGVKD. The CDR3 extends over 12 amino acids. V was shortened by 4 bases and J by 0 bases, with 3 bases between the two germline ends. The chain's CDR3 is CAISVHQETQYF. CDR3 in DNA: TGTGCCATCAGTGTACACCAAGAGACCCAGTACTTC.

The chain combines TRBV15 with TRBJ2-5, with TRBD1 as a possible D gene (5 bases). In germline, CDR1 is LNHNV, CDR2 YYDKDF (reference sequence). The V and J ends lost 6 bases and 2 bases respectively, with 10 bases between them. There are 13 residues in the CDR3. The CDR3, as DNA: TGTGCCACCAGTGGGGCTTTTCAAGAGACCCAGTACTTC. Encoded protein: CATSGAFQETQYF. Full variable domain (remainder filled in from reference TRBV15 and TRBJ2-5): DAMVIQNPRYQVTQFGKPVTLSCSQTLNHNVMYWYQQKSSQAPKLLFHYYDKDFNNEADTPDNFQSRRPNTSFCFLDIRSPGLGDTAMYLCATSGAFQETQYFGPGTRLLVL.

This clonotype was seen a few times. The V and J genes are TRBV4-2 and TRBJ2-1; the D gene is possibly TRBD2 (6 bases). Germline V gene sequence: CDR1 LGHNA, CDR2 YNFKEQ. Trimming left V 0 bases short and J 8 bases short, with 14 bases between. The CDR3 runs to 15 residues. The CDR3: CASSQEGTPGDEQFF. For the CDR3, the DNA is TGTGCCAGCAGCCAAGAAGGGACTCCCGGGGATGAGCAGTTCTTC.